This T cell receptor (beta chain) is from a study of blood T cell repertoires in COVID-19. V shed 3 bases and J shed 9 bases, with 17 bases lying between them. The CDR3 is 15 residues long. Germline lookup yields CDR1 MNHNS and CDR2 SASEGT. Clones were sequenced by immunoSEQ multiplex PCR, and TCRdb holds only the in-frame ones, with some missing. The data show roughly 290,000 clones, roughly 86% seen once. The receptor was isolated from a woman between 45 and 60 years old who had recovered from COVID-19. Sequences were obtained from peripheral blood. The chain is built from TRBV6-1 and TRBJ1-4, with D tentatively TRBD1 (5 bases). CDR3 sequence reads: CASSDRGQTEKKLFF. As DNA, the CDR3 is TGTGCCAGCAGTGATCGTGGGCAGACAGAAAAAAAACTGTTTTTT.